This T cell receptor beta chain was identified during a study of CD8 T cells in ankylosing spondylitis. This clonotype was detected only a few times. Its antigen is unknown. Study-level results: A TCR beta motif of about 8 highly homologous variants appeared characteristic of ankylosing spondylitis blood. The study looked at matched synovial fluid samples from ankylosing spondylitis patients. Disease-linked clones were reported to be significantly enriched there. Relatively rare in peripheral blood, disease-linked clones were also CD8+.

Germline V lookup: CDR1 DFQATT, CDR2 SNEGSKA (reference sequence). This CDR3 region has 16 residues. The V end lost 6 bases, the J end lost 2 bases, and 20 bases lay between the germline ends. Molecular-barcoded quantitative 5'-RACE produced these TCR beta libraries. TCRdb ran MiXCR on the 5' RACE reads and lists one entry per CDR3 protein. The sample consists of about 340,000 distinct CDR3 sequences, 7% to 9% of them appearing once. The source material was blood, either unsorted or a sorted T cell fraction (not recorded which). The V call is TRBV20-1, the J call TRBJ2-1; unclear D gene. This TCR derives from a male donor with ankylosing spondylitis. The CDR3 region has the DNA TGCAGTGCCCGAACCCAGAAAACCTTTACCTACAATGAGCAGTTCTTC. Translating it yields CSARTQKTFTYNEQFF.